This T cell receptor (beta chain) comes out of a study of T cell repertoires in cytomegalovirus infection. Overall study: Indications came from public TCR beta signatures; they pointed to CMV infection and to a matching HLA type. Regarding the study as a whole: What dominated the ex vivo response were HLA-C-restricted CMV-specific TCR beta clonotypes.

MiXCR, run by TCRdb on the reads, gives a single entry per CDR3 protein. The sample includes roughly 130,000 distinct CDR3 sequences, around 25% of them seen just once. Concerning this clonotype itself: Its antigen is currently unknown.

What was sequenced was PBMCs, sequenced either directly or after in vitro stimulation (not recorded which). The TCR was taken from a human donor in good health (CMV status not recorded). Some clones in this sample may be carry-over from other donors' samples.

CDR3 region: CASGSGPWGSNYGYTF. CDR3 nucleotides: TGTGCTAGTGGTTCGGGCCCATGGGGTTCTAACTATGGCTACACCTTC. This chain joins TRBV12-5 and TRBJ1-2; D not resolved. This CDR3 has 16 residues. Germline values: CDR1 LGHNT, CDR2 FRNRAP. Between the trimmed V and J ends, which lost 4 bases and 0 bases, there was a span of 15 bases.